The rows below give T cell receptor beta chains drawn from one sample of a study of long-term antiretroviral therapy in people with HIV. Profiling relied on immunoSEQ multiplex PCR, and the TCRdb table lists in-frame clones only, not all of them. In the table there are about 11,000 clones, about 80% of which are singletons. This sample comprised unsorted PBMCs, obtained about 7 years after starting antiretroviral therapy. These receptors all come from a man aged 50 to 60 with HIV. The CDR3 runs from the conserved cysteine through the conserved F or W. D genes are given only for firm matches. The size entry is marked missing in some rows and otherwise reads once, few, many or a size class.

TRBV5-1	-	-	TRBJ2-7	CASSEAGVSYEQYF	TGCGCCAGCAGCGAGGCAGGGGTATCCTACGAGCAGTACTTC
TRBV27	-	once	TRBJ2-7	CASSLSNGAAYEQYF	TGTGCCAGCAGTTTATCCAACGGGGCCGCCTACGAGCAGTACTTC
TRBV5-1	TRBD1	-	TRBJ2-5	CASSGQGQETQYF	TGCGCCAGCAGCGGACAGGGCCAAGAGACCCAGTACTTC
TRBV6-1	TRBD2	-	TRBJ2-7	CASRVTAGGYYEQYF	TGTGCCAGCAGGGTCACCGCGGGAGGCTACTACGAGCAGTACTTC
TRBV5-1	-	-	TRBJ1-1	CASSLEGVGEAFF	TGCGCCAGCAGCTTGGAGGGAGTTGGTGAAGCTTTCTTT
TRBV4-1	TRBD1	-	TRBJ2-2	CASSQFPTGVDTGELFF	TGCGCCAGCAGCCAATTCCCGACAGGGGTCGACACCGGGGAGCTGTTTTTT
TRBV6-6	-	-	TRBJ1-1	CASSYSKALGTEAFF	TGTGCCAGCAGTTACTCAAAAGCGCTGGGCACTGAAGCTTTCTTT
TRBV11-1	TRBD2	-	TRBJ2-3	CASSPIAGAADTQYF	TGTGCCAGCAGCCCGATAGCGGGGGCCGCCGATACGCAGTATTTT
TRBV19	-	-	TRBJ1-4	CASSSGLEKLFF	TGTGCCAGTAGTTCAGGTCTTGAAAAACTGTTTTTT
TRBV18	-	-	TRBJ2-2	CASSPPLAGPVTGELFF	TGTGCCAGCTCACCACCCCTCGCAGGACCCGTCACCGGGGAGCTGTTTTTT
TRBV2	TRBD2	-	TRBJ2-2	CASSEALAGGPGGELFF	TGTGCCAGCAGTGAAGCACTAGCGGGGGGGCCGGGCGGGGAGCTGTTTTTT
TRBV11-3	-	-	TRBJ2-7	CASSLGTYEQYF	TGTGCCAGCAGCTTAGGGACCTACGAGCAGTACTTC
TRBV11-3	TRBD2	-	TRBJ2-3	CASSPGLAGGAGRLDTQYF	TGTGCCAGCAGCCCCGGACTAGCGGGGGGTGCCGGGCGGCTAGATACGCAGTATTTT
TRBV14	-	once	TRBJ2-1	CASSQALYNEQFF	TGTGCCAGCAGCCAAGCTTTATACAATGAGCAGTTCTTC
TRBV7-9	TRBD1	-	TRBJ2-1	CASSLSTGGQYYNEQFF	TGTGCCAGCAGCCTCTCGACAGGGGGACAATACTACAATGAGCAGTTCTTC
TRBV6-5	-	-	TRBJ2-7	CASSPDTYEQYF	TGTGCCAGCAGCCCTGACACCTACGAGCAGTACTTC
TRBV4-1	-	-	TRBJ1-5	CASSWTVSHQPQHF	TGCGCCAGCAGCTGGACGGTGTCCCATCAGCCCCAGCATTTT
TRBV7-9	TRBD2	once	TRBJ2-2	CASSPPGTSGGTGELFF	TGTGCCAGCAGCCCCCCCGGGACTAGCGGGGGCACCGGGGAGCTGTTTTTT
TRBV4-1	-	-	TRBJ2-2	CASSQDRRTINTGELFF	TGCGCCAGCAGCCAAGATAGGAGGACTATCAACACCGGGGAGCTGTTTTTT
TRBV7-8	TRBD2	-	TRBJ2-7	CASSSGLAGGYTYEQYF	TGTGCCAGCAGCTCGGGACTAGCGGGGGGCTACACCTACGAGCAGTACTTC
TRBV6-6	-	-	TRBJ1-5	CASSPITPATEPQHF	TGTGCCAGCAGTCCAATTACACCAGCGACCGAGCCCCAGCATTTT
TRBV6-1	TRBD1	-	TRBJ2-3	CASGRGLSDTQYF	TGTGCCAGCGGCAGGGGGCTCTCAGATACGCAGTATTTT
TRBV7-9	-	-	TRBJ2-3	CASSLDGSTDTQYF	TGTGCCAGCAGCTTAGACGGAAGCACAGATACGCAGTATTTT
TRBV10-1	TRBD2	-	TRBJ2-3	CASSESNAGGPTDTQYF	TGCGCCAGCAGTGAGTCGAATGCGGGGGGGCCCACAGATACGCAGTATTTT
TRBV19	TRBD1	-	TRBJ1-4	CASNTGQGGEKLFF	TGTGCCAGTAACACCGGACAGGGCGGGGAAAAACTGTTTTTT
TRBV5-4	TRBD1	-	TRBJ1-1	CASSWGQGKDTEAFF	TGTGCCAGCAGCTGGGGACAGGGGAAGGACACTGAAGCTTTCTTT
TRBV13	-	-	TRBJ1-2	CASSARGGGEGVDGGYTF	TGTGCCAGCAGCGCCAGAGGGGGAGGTGAAGGAGTCGACGGTGGCTACACCTTC
TRBV30	-	once	TRBJ2-7	CAWSVQGQEWHEQYF	TGTGCCTGGAGTGTACAGGGACAAGAGTGGCACGAGCAGTACTTC
TRBV27	-	few	TRBJ1-3	CATFGGNTIYF	TGTGCCACCTTTGGTGGAAACACCATATATTTT